These 21 T cell receptor beta chains originate from one sample sequenced in a study of OX40 agonist ivuxolimab in advanced cancers. Only in-frame clones appear in the TCRdb table, and some are missing; sequencing was by immunoSEQ multiplex PCR. The sample has 77,000 or so clones; 90% to 95% are singletons. The specimen comprised CD4+ or CD8+ T cells sorted from blood, sampled in a trial of the OX40 agonist ivuxolimab. Receptors were obtained from an adult with an advanced solid tumor such as melanoma, head and neck, liver or kidney cancer.

A single count supports this clone. The J gene is TRBJ2-1, the V gene TRBV2; possible D gene TRBD2, 6 bases. Trimming stripped 8 bases from V and 5 bases from J, with 16 bases between. The germline V gene has CDR1 SNHLY and CDR2 FYNNEI. CDR3 length: 14 amino acids. The CDR3 sequence is CASGGRDPHNEQFF. CDR3 coding DNA: TGTGCCAGCGGCGGGCGGGACCCTCACAATGAGCAGTTCTTC.

In the case of this clone: One end of the junction does not line up with germline, which may come from a read error. The chain couples TRBV6-5 to TRBJ1-2; 7 bases are shared with TRBD1. The CDR3 loop spans 16 amino acids. Germline lookup yields CDR1 MNHEY and CDR2 SVGAGI. CDR3 bases: TGTACCAGCAGTTACTCCGGGACAGCGTTTAACTATGGCTACACCTTC. Amino acids: CTSSYSGTAFNYGYTF.

This clone was found a few times. This sequence joins TRBV30 and TRBJ1-1; D remains ambiguous. The germline V and J ends were trimmed by 3 bases and 4 bases, with 9 bases remaining between them. Looked up from germline, CDR1 is GTSNPN and CDR2 is SVGIG (reference sequence). The CDR3 is 12 residues long. The DNA for the CDR3 is TGTGCCTGGAGCGGGATTAGCACTGAAGCTTTCTTT. Its protein product is CAWSGISTEAFF.

The CDR3 DNA follows: TGCGCCAGCAGCCAAGTGACCGGGGAGCTGTTTTTT. Protein sequence: CASSQVTGELFF. The chain is built from TRBV4-1 and TRBJ2-2; no clear D gene. Germline CDR1 reads MGHRA; CDR2 reads YSYEKL. The CDR3 length is 12 residues. V lost 1 base and J lost 5, with 2 bases in between.

The J gene is TRBJ2-5, the V gene TRBV5-1; D uncertain. The CDR3 spans 14 residues. Germline CDR1 SGHRS, CDR2 YFSETQ. V was pared by 1 base and J by 0 bases, with 7 bases between. CDR3 sequence reads: CASSLLGYQETQYF. As DNA, the CDR3 is TGCGCCAGCAGCTTGTTAGGGTACCAAGAGACCCAGTACTTC.

The chain uses TRBV10-3 and TRBJ1-6; 9 bases are shared with TRBD1. V shed 8 bases, J shed 11 bases, and the junction held 16 bases outside the gene matches. Germline V gives CDR1 ENHRY, CDR2 SYGVKD. CDR3 size: 16 residues. CDR3 amino acids: CAIAEGDRGALAPLHF. The DNA for the CDR3 is TGTGCCATCGCAGAGGGAGACAGGGGGGCCTTGGCACCCCTCCACTTT.

The V gene is TRBV7-9, the J gene TRBJ2-7; TRBD1 matches at 7 bases. Per the germline V gene, CDR1 is SEHNR and CDR2 is FQNEAQ (reference sequence). The trim removed 4 bases at V and 0 bases at J, leaving 6 bases unmatched. The CDR3 loop spans 15 amino acids. This CDR3 reads CASSSGTALSYEQYF. The CDR3 bases are TGTGCCAGCAGCTCCGGGACAGCGCTCTCCTACGAGCAGTACTTC.

This clone came up a few times. The V call is TRBV5-5, the J call TRBJ1-1; D call uncertain. Germline-derived CDR1 and CDR2 are SGHKS and YYEKEE (reference sequence). The CDR3 totals 13 residues. Trimming removed 3 bases at V and 3 bases at J, with 9 bases between. In DNA, the CDR3 is TGTGCCAGCAGCTGGGGAGAGGACACTGAAGCTTTCTTT. Amino acid sequence: CASSWGEDTEAFF.

The rearrangement uses TRBV18 and TRBJ2-1; 7 bases line up with TRBD2. Germline trimming cut 0 bases from V and 9 bases from J; bases unmatched to any gene: 11. In germline, CDR1 is KGHSH, CDR2 LQKENI. The CDR3 has 16 residues. CDR3 nucleotides: TGTGCCAGCTCACCACCGAGTCTAGCGGCCGGGGGTGAGCAGTTCTTC. Amino acid sequence: CASSPPSLAAGGEQFF.

The V and J genes are TRBV5-8 and TRBJ1-6; D unclear. The CDR3 loop spans 14 amino acids. Germline values: CDR1 SGHTS, CDR2 YDEGEE. The germline V and J ends were trimmed by 4 bases and 6 bases, with 11 bases remaining between them. In DNA form, the CDR3 reads TGTGCCAGCAGCCGGTATACGGGTAATTCACCCCTCCACTTT. It is translated as CASSRYTGNSPLHF.

This rearrangement joins TRBV11-2 to TRBJ2-5; weak D call: TRBD1 (5 bases). The germline V gene encodes CDR1 SGHAT and CDR2 FQNNGV. Trimming stripped 6 bases from V and 5 bases from J, with 16 bases between. The CDR3 contains 14 residues. The DNA of the CDR3 is TGTGCCAGCAGACAAGGGGCAATGATTGAGACCCAGTACTTC. As protein: CASRQGAMIETQYF.

The V and J genes are TRBV6-6 and TRBJ2-5, with 8 bases matching TRBD2. This CDR3 has 16 amino acids. Losses at the gene ends were 6 bases for V and 4 bases for J; bases not matched to a gene: 13. Germline loops: CDR1 MNHNY, CDR2 SVGAGI (reference sequence). The CDR3 DNA follows: TGTGCCAGCAGCAACGGGGGGGACGCGACGGGAGAGACCCAGTACTTC. Translated: CASSNGGDATGETQYF.

This clone was picked up a small number of times. The chain joins TRBV18 to TRBJ1-5, with D uncertain. V was shortened by 2 bases and J by 4 bases, with 6 bases between the two germline ends. Germline lookup yields CDR1 KGHSH and CDR2 LQKENI. CDR3 size: 13 residues. The chain's CDR3 is CASSPAANQPQHF. DNA of the CDR3: TGTGCCAGCTCACCAGCGGCAAATCAGCCCCAGCATTTT.

This chain links TRBV29-1 with TRBJ2-1; D ambiguous. CDR3 length: 12 residues. CDR1 is SQVTM, CDR2 ANQGSEA, per germline. The V gene lost 4 bases and the J gene lost 6 bases, with 10 bases spanning the gap. The CDR3 loop reads CSVAVQINEQFF. DNA for the CDR3: TGCAGCGTTGCTGTCCAGATCAATGAGCAGTTCTTC.

The chain uses TRBV9 and TRBJ2-7; the D gene could be TRBD1 or TRBD2 (5 bases each). Trimming left V 1 base short and J 2 bases short, with 16 bases between. The CDR3 consists of 16 residues. Germline-derived CDR1 and CDR2 are SGDLS and YYNGEE. CDR3 sequence: CASSVSGTEGPYEQYF. CDR3 nucleotides: TGTGCCAGCAGCGTATCTGGGACCGAGGGACCCTACGAGCAGTACTTC.

This clone was seen only a few times. The V gene is TRBV27, the J gene TRBJ2-3; D may be TRBD2 (6 bases). This CDR3 spans 19 amino acids. Trimming left V 0 bases short and J 5 bases short, with 24 bases between. Germline CDR1 is MNHEY and CDR2 is SMNVEV (reference sequence). The DNA of the CDR3 is TGTGCCAGCAGTTTATCAGGGTTCCGGACTGGAGGGAGAGAAGATACGCAGTATTTT. Amino acid sequence: CASSLSGFRTGGREDTQYF.

The gene calls are TRBV7-9 and TRBJ2-6; D is perhaps TRBD1 (6 bases). Germline assignment: CDR1 SEHNR and CDR2 FQNEAQ (reference sequence). Trimming left V 1 base short and J 4 bases short, with 11 bases between. The CDR3 length is 16 residues. Here the CDR3 reads CASSLGGQTGANVLTF. The DNA of the CDR3 is TGTGCCAGCAGCTTAGGTGGACAGACAGGGGCCAACGTCCTGACTTTC.

This sequence joins TRBV7-3 and TRBJ1-3; tentatively, D is TRBD1 (5 bases). This CDR3 contains 16 residues. Germline loops: CDR1 SGHTA, CDR2 FQGTGA. V was clipped by 5 bases and J by 4 bases, with 18 bases between them. CDR3 residues: CASSPEWGGSGNTIYF. The CDR3 bases are TGTGCCAGCAGCCCAGAGTGGGGCGGTTCGGGAAACACCATATATTTT.

V gene TRBV7-9 combines with J gene TRBJ2-1; D is perhaps TRBD1 (5 bases). The CDR3 is made up of 12 amino acids. V was shortened by 5 bases and J by 15 bases, with 17 bases between the two germline ends. The V gene's germline CDR1 is SEHNR and CDR2 FQNEAQ (reference sequence). Here the CDR3 DNA reads TGTGCCAGCAGCCAACCTACAGGCTACGGGTTCTTC. Its translation: CASSQPTGYGFF.

This clone has just one count. The chain joins TRBV7-2 to TRBJ1-5; D gene unclear. V was trimmed by 1 base and J by 6 bases, leaving 13 bases between them. The CDR3 totals 15 residues. CDR1 and CDR2 (germline): SGHTA, FQGNSA. The CDR3 spells CASSLGSTVSQPQHF. The CDR3 DNA reads as TGTGCCAGCAGCTTAGGATCGACGGTCAGTCAGCCCCAGCATTTT. Full variable domain (rest looked up from reference TRBV7-2 and TRBJ1-5): GAGVSQSPSNKVTEKGKDVELRCDPISGHTALYWYRQSLGQGLEFLIYFQGNSAPDKSGLPSDRFSAERTGGSVSTLTIQRTQQEDSAVYLCASSLGSTVSQPQHFGDGTRLSIL.

This sequence joins TRBV5-1 and TRBJ1-4; TRBD1 matches at 7 bases. V trimming: 0 bases; J trimming: 8 bases; junction bases outside the gene matches: 4. Per the germline V gene, CDR1 is SGHRS and CDR2 is YFSETQ. The CDR3 is 14 amino acids. The DNA for the CDR3 is TGCGCCAGCAGCTTGGGGGACAGTAACGAAAAACTGTTTTTT. It codes for CASSLGDSNEKLFF.